The 27 T cell receptor beta chains listed next were all sequenced from one sample in a study of blood T cell repertoires in COVID-19 (dated by TCRdb to 2018 to 2021). Libraries were prepared through the immunoSEQ multiplex PCR assay. This is the immuneACCESS table as TCRdb keeps it, with only in-frame sequences that have V and J called. A part of the clones is gone; compared with another copy, unresolved V genes explain less than half, and the rest is unexplained. The sample contains fewer than 200,000 clones, around 80% of them found a single time. The ten largest clones take up roughly 19% of the sample. Sequences were obtained from PBMCs or T cells enriched from blood (not recorded which). The source is a woman aged 70-85 years in a cohort exposed to, infected with or recovered from COVID-19 (not recorded which).

The chain employs TRBV18 and TRBJ2-7; the match to TRBD1 covers 7 bases. V dropped 4 bases and J dropped 1; count of bases not matched to a gene: 1. CDR3 length: 13 amino acids. Germline V gives CDR1 KGHSH, CDR2 LQKENI. The CDR3 here is CASSQGQSYEQYF. As DNA, the CDR3 is TGTGCCAGCTCACAGGGACAGTCCTACGAGCAGTACTTC.

The chain combines TRBV5-4 with TRBJ2-1; 14 bases align to TRBD2. Germline CDR1 is SGHNT and CDR2 is YYREEE (reference sequence). CDR3 size: 15 residues. J lost 7 bases, V lost 3 bases, and 3 bases had no gene match. CDR3 residues: CASSSGTSGSNEQFF. CDR3 DNA: TGTGCCAGCAGCTCCGGGACTAGCGGGAGTAATGAGCAGTTCTTC.

The V gene is TRBV11-3, the J gene TRBJ2-5, with 12 bases that match TRBD2. The germline V gene has CDR1 SGHNT and CDR2 YENEEA. V was pared by 1 base and J by 0 bases, with 6 bases of the junction left unmatched. The CDR3 length is 18 residues. CDR3 DNA: TGTGCCAGCAGCTTAGGCGGGACTAGCGGGCCGTACCAAGAGACCCAGTACTTC. Its protein product is CASSLGGTSGPYQETQYF.

The J gene is TRBJ2-5, the V gene TRBV11-3, with D possibly matching TRBD2 (5 bases). This CDR3 comprises 13 residues. Germline assignment: CDR1 SGHNT and CDR2 YENEEA. V was pared by 5 bases and J by 2 bases, with 9 bases between. CDR3 bases: TGTGCCAGCAGCCGGACTGTACAAGAGACCCAGTACTTC. Translating gives CASSRTVQETQYF.

The V and J genes are TRBV19 and TRBJ2-6, with 8 bases matching TRBD1. Trimming at V came to 3 bases and at J to 4 bases, leaving 11 bases not matched to a gene. Germline loops: CDR1 LNHDA, CDR2 SQIVND (reference sequence). The CDR3 length is 18 residues. CDR3 region: CASSIRQGLGAGANVLTF. In nucleotides, the CDR3 is TGTGCCAGTAGTATCCGACAGGGGTTGGGGGCAGGGGCCAACGTCCTGACTTTC.

This chain joins TRBV5-3 and TRBJ2-5; the match to TRBD2 covers 8 bases. TRBV5-3 is placed among ORFs of uncertain function. There are 17 residues in the CDR3. Trimming at V came to 0 bases and at J to 5 bases, leaving 12 bases not matched to a gene. CDR3 region: CARSLGPPGGEGETQYF. The CDR3 nucleotides are TGTGCCAGAAGCTTGGGCCCCCCGGGAGGGGAAGGGGAGACCCAGTACTTC.

The chain has TRBV28 and TRBJ2-7, with D unresolved. The germline gives CDR1 MDHEN, CDR2 SYDVKM. The germline V and J ends were trimmed by 2 bases and 3 bases, with 5 bases remaining between them. CDR3 length equals 12 residues. The CDR3: CASSLKLYEQYF. CDR3 bases: TGTGCCAGCAGTTTAAAACTCTACGAGCAGTACTTC.

V and J are TRBV7-9 and TRBJ2-5; 7 bases map to TRBD1. The trim removed 1 base at V and 2 bases at J, leaving 4 bases unmatched. The CDR3 extends over 15 amino acids. CDR1 is SEHNR and CDR2 is FQNEAQ in the germline V gene (reference sequence). CDR3 DNA sequence: TGTGCCAGCAGCTTAGGCCTGGGACAGCAAGAGACCCAGTACTTC. Its translation: CASSLGLGQQETQYF.

The V and J genes are TRBV28 and TRBJ1-2; 10 nucleotides align to TRBD1. Unmatched junction bases numbered 9, after V lost 10 bases and J lost 7 bases. CDR3 length equals 13 residues. Germline CDR1 and CDR2: MDHEN and SYDVKM. The CDR3 DNA is TGTGCCACCCAGGGGACAGGGGCAGGTGGCTACACCTTC. Protein product: CATQGTGAGGYTF.

V and J are TRBV5-1 and TRBJ1-4, with a tentative D call TRBD1 (6 bases). CDR1 and CDR2 from the germline V gene are SGHRS and YFSETQ. Trimming removed 0 bases at V and 9 bases at J, with 12 bases between. CDR3 length equals 14 residues. The CDR3 DNA is TGCGCCAGCAGCTTGGCGGCAGGGGACCAAAAACTGTTTTTT. Its protein product is CASSLAAGDQKLFF. The full variable domain, its missing parts supplied by reference TRBV5-1 and TRBJ1-4, is KAGVTQTPRYLIKTRGQQVTLSCSPISGHRSVSWYQQTPGQGLQFLFEYFSETQRNKGNFPGRFSGRQFSNSRSEMNVSTLELGDSALYLCASSLAAGDQKLFFGSGTQLSVL.

The chain joins TRBV7-2 to TRBJ1-2, with a tentative D call TRBD1 (5 bases). Trimming removed 5 bases from V and 2 bases from J, with 15 bases in between. CDR3 length: 15 residues. Germline V lookup: CDR1 SGHTA, CDR2 FQGNSA. CDR3 amino acids: CASSLGQSQNYGYTF. The CDR3 DNA sequence: TGTGCCAGCAGCCTGGGGCAGTCCCAAAACTATGGCTACACCTTC.

For this clone: The sample has other DNA sequences that encode this CDR3 too. The chain links TRBV7-3 to TRBJ2-2, with a weak D call TRBD2 (5 bases). The germline V gene has CDR1 SGHTA and CDR2 FQGTGA. This CDR3 is built from 14 residues. V lost 2 bases and J lost 1, with 5 bases in between. The CDR3 bases are TGTGCCAGCAGCTTAGGAGGGAACACCGGGGAGCTGTTTTTT. This encodes CASSLGGNTGELFF.

The chain links TRBV4-1 to TRBJ2-2; 9 nucleotides match TRBD2. CDR1 is MGHRA and CDR2 is YSYEKL in the germline V gene. This CDR3 contains 17 residues. The trim removed 4 bases at V and 6 bases at J, leaving 12 bases unmatched. As DNA, the CDR3 is TGCGCCAGCAGCCGAGAAGCGGGAGGTATTGGTGCCGGGGAGCTGTTTTTT. Amino acid sequence: CASSREAGGIGAGELFF.

With regard to this clone: Without the conserved terminal phenylalanine or tryptophan, this CDR3 likely stems from a read error. The limits of the CDR3 on the DNA are not certain, so only TCRdb's listed CDR3 is given. The genes are TRBV20-1 and TRBJ2-2; no check of the table's D call, TRBD1, against the DNA was made. From its first to its last residue, the CDR3 has 10 amino acids. Per the germline V gene, CDR1 is DFQATT and CDR2 is SNEGSKA (reference sequence). CDR3 loop: CSASPSPGQS.

The V call is TRBV27, the J call TRBJ2-1; 7 bases agree with TRBD2. V lost 9 bases, J lost 7 bases, and 15 bases stayed unmatched. In germline, CDR1 is MNHEY, CDR2 SMNVEV (reference sequence). The CDR3 loop spans 15 amino acids. This CDR3 is CARPPLSREGNEQFF. CDR3 DNA sequence: TGTGCCAGACCCCCTCTCAGCAGGGAGGGAAATGAGCAGTTCTTC.

Only one count was recorded for this clone. The rearrangement joins TRBV19 to TRBJ2-7, with 8 bases aligning to TRBD2. This CDR3 is 14 amino acids long. Germline loops: CDR1 LNHDA, CDR2 SQIVND (reference sequence). V lost 2 bases and J lost 4; bases outside the gene matches: 4. CDR3 protein: CASSITGGPYEQYF. The CDR3 nucleotides are TGTGCCAGTAGTATAACGGGAGGGCCATACGAGCAGTACTTC.

This rearrangement joins TRBV19 to TRBJ2-1, with TRBD1 matching 8 bases. The V segment lost 5 bases and the J segment 6 bases; nucleotides outside the gene matches: 6. Germline V gene lookup returns CDR1 LNHDA and CDR2 SQIVND (reference sequence). The CDR3 runs 14 residues. The CDR3 loop is CASSWQGAFNEQFF. Here the CDR3 DNA reads TGTGCCAGTAGTTGGCAGGGGGCTTTCAATGAGCAGTTCTTC. The variable domain in full, completed from reference TRBV19 and TRBJ2-1, reads DGGITQSPKYLFRKEGQNVTLSCEQNLNHDAMYWYRQDPGQGLRLIYYSQIVNDFQKGDIAEGYSVSREKKESFPLTVTSAQKNPTAFYLCASSWQGAFNEQFFGPGTRLTVL.

The chain carries TRBV5-1 and TRBJ2-7; 12 nucleotides align to TRBD2. Trimming cost V 5 bases and J 6 bases; bases outside gene matches: 3. CDR1 and CDR2 from the germline V gene are SGHRS and YFSETQ. This CDR3 spans 13 amino acids. This chain's CDR3 is CASRLLAGGEQYF. CDR3 DNA: TGCGCCAGCAGATTACTAGCGGGAGGCGAGCAGTACTTC.

CDR3 sequence reads: CASSPVEELGGELFF. CDR3 coding DNA: TGTGCCAGCTCACCAGTGGAGGAGTTGGGCGGGGAGCTGTTTTTT. The chain recombines TRBV18 with TRBJ2-2; D is perhaps TRBD2 (5 bases). The ends were cut back, 2 bases at V and 7 bases at J, with 14 bases in the middle. This CDR3 is built from 15 residues. CDR1 is KGHSH and CDR2 is LQKENI in the germline V gene.

V gene TRBV6-5 combines with J gene TRBJ2-3; 11 bases line up with TRBD2. Germline V gene lookup returns CDR1 MNHEY and CDR2 SVGAGI. V lost 0 bases and J lost 6; bases outside the gene matches: 5. This CDR3 comprises 16 residues. The chain's CDR3 is CASSYSSLAGADTQYF. CDR3 sequence (DNA): TGTGCCAGCAGTTACTCGTCACTAGCGGGAGCCGATACGCAGTATTTT.

The rearrangement joins TRBV11-2 to TRBJ1-1, with D perhaps matching TRBD1 (5 bases). Per the germline V gene, CDR1 is SGHAT and CDR2 is FQNNGV. Trimming cost V 5 bases and J 6 bases, with 13 bases left between them. The CDR3 totals 13 residues. The chain's CDR3 is CASSRGVGAEAFF. CDR3 nucleotides: TGTGCCAGCAGCCGGGGGGTTGGGGCTGAAGCTTTCTTT.

J is TRBJ1-2 and V is TRBV10-3, with D perhaps TRBD1 (5 bases). Germline V gives CDR1 ENHRY, CDR2 SYGVKD. The CDR3 extends over 13 amino acids. Trimming removed 6 bases from V and 8 bases from J, with 16 bases in between. DNA of the CDR3: TGTGCCATCAGGCTACAGGCCCAGGAGGGCTACACCTTC. Translation: CAIRLQAQEGYTF.

This chain connects TRBV9 to TRBJ1-2; D is unclear. Trimming removed 0 bases from V and 3 bases from J, with 12 bases in between. This CDR3 has 15 amino acids. Looked up from germline, CDR1 is SGDLS and CDR2 is YYNGEE. The CDR3 spells CASSVAPGGDYGYTF. The CDR3 bases are TGTGCCAGCAGCGTAGCTCCGGGAGGAGACTATGGCTACACCTTC.

The chain joins TRBV5-1 to TRBJ1-1; D is unclear. This CDR3 comprises 14 residues. Between the trimmed V and J ends, which lost 1 base and 4 bases, there was a span of 11 bases. Germline-derived CDR1 and CDR2 are SGHRS and YFSETQ. Written as DNA, the CDR3 is TGCGCCAGCAGCTTGATTTCCGGGATCACTGAAGCTTTCTTT. This translates into CASSLISGITEAFF.

The J gene is TRBJ1-2, the V gene TRBV6-5; a possible D gene is TRBD1 (6 bases). The CDR3 extends over 13 amino acids. Germline V gene data show CDR1 as MNHEY and CDR2 as SVGAGI. V was pared by 6 bases and J by 8 bases, with 16 bases between. CDR3 region: CASSSPRGEGYTF. Here the CDR3 DNA reads TGTGCCAGCAGCTCGCCCAGGGGAGAAGGCTACACCTTC.

The CDR3 region has the DNA TGTGCCAGCAGTGAAGCGCTTGGGAGGTCCAGGGCCCCCTACGAGCAGTACTTC. This translates into CASSEALGRSRAPYEQYF. The chain has TRBV2 and TRBJ2-7; D is perhaps TRBD2 (6 bases). V was shortened by 0 bases and J by 2 bases, with 20 bases between the two germline ends. From germline, CDR1 is SNHLY and CDR2 FYNNEI. This CDR3 has 18 amino acids.

This rearrangement joins TRBV10-3 to TRBJ2-1; 8 bases line up with TRBD1. Germline loops: CDR1 ENHRY, CDR2 SYGVKD. The V and J ends lost 2 bases and 3 bases, in that order; junction bases with no gene match: 6. This CDR3 spans 16 amino acids. CDR3 loop: CAISEAGGEGYNEQFF. In DNA form, the CDR3 reads TGTGCCATCAGTGAGGCAGGGGGCGAGGGCTACAATGAGCAGTTCTTC.